These T cell receptor beta chains were read from a single sample in a study of cytomegalovirus exposure and HLA in healthy donors. The table came from immunoSEQ multiplex PCR; TCRdb's copy has only in-frame clones and leaves some out. The sample includes roughly 34,000 clones. The specimen sequenced was PBMCs. All receptors come from a woman in her thirties or forties in good health and CMV-seropositive. Both conserved end residues are part of each CDR3. A D gene is named only where the DNA matches it firmly.

d_call	v_call	j_call	cdr3_aa	cdr3_nt
NA	TRBV10-3	TRBJ2-3	CAISPSTDTQYF	TGTGCCATTAGCCCCAGCACAGATACGCAGTATTTT
NA	TRBV28	TRBJ2-1	CASSFGTPHYNEQFF	TGTGCCAGCAGCTTCGGGACACCCCATTACAATGAGCAGTTCTTC
TRBD2	TRBV18	TRBJ2-2	CASTSGPGTGELFF	TGTGCCAGCACTAGCGGGCCGGGCACCGGGGAGCTGTTTTTT
NA	TRBV5-6	TRBJ2-7	CASSLVPDTNYEQYF	TGTGCCAGCAGCTTGGTTCCGGACACCAACTACGAGCAGTACTTC
TRBD1	TRBV7-6	TRBJ1-4	CASSADRENEKLFF	TGTGCCAGCAGCGCGGACAGGGAAAATGAAAAACTGTTTTTT
NA	TRBV30	TRBJ1-4	CAWKPGTTTNEKLFF	TGTGCCTGGAAACCCGGGACTACAACTAATGAAAAACTGTTTTTT
TRBD1	TRBV19	TRBJ1-5	CASSSRDRGQLFNQPQHF	TGTGCCAGTAGTTCCCGGGACAGGGGCCAACTTTTTAATCAGCCCCAGCATTTT
TRBD1	TRBV9	TRBJ1-5	CASSVGQGSNQPQHF	TGTGCCAGCAGCGTAGGACAGGGCAGCAATCAGCCCCAGCATTTT
NA	TRBV28	TRBJ2-3	CASSYQRRPPDTQYF	TGTGCCAGCAGTTATCAGCGCCGCCCCCCAGATACGCAGTATTTT
TRBD2	TRBV5-4	TRBJ2-7	CASHSGRTAEQYF	TGTGCCAGCCATAGCGGGAGAACCGCCGAGCAGTACTTC
NA	TRBV6-1	TRBJ1-2	CASSEELTGSYGYTF	TGTGCCAGCAGTGAAGAATTGACCGGGAGCTATGGCTACACCTTC